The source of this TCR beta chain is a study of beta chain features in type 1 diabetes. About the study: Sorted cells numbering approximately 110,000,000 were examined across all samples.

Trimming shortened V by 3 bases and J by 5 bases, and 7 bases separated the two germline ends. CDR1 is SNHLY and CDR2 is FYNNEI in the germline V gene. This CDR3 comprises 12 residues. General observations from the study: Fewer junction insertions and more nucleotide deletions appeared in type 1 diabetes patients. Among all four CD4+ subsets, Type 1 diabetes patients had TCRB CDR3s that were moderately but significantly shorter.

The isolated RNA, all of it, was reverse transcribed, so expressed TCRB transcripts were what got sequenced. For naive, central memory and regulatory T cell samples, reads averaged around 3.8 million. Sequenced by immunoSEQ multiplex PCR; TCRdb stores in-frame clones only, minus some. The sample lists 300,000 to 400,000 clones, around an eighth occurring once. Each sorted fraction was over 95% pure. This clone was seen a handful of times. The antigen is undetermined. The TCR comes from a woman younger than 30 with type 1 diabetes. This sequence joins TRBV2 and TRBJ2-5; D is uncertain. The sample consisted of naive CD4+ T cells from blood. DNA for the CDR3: TGTGCCAGCAGTGAGCGTTGGGAGACCCAGTACTTC. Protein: CASSERWETQYF.